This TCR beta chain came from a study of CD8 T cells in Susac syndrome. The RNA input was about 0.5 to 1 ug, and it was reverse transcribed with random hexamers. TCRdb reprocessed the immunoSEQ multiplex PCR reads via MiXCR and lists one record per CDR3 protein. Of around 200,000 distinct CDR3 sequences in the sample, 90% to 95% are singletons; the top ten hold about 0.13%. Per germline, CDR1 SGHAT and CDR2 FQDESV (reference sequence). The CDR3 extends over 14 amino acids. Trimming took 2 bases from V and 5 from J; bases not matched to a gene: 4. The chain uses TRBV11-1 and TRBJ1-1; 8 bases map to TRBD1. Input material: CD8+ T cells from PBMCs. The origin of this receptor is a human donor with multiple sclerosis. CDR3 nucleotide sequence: TGTGCCAGCAGCTTATTCACAGGGGGGACTGAAGCTTTCTTT. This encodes CASSLFTGGTEAFF. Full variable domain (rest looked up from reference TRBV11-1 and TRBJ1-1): EAEVAQSPRYKITEKSQAVAFWCDPISGHATLYWYRQILGQGPELLVQFQDESVVDDSQLPKDRFSAERLKGVDSTLKIQPAELGDSAMYLCASSLFTGGTEAFFGQGTRLTVV.